This TCR beta chain was observed in a study of blood T cell repertoires in COVID-19. Sequencing was performed with immunoSEQ multiplex PCR; in TCRdb, only in-frame clones are kept and a portion is missing. Among 470,000 or so clones, about 89% were seen once, and the ten largest hold around 4.5%. The germline gives CDR1 MDHEN, CDR2 SYDVKM. The CDR3 is 16 residues long. V gave up 1 base and J gave up 5 bases; unmatched junction bases: 10. The sample comprised peripheral blood. The TCR originated in a woman aged 25 to 45 with acute or convalescent COVID-19. The chain links TRBV28 to TRBJ1-1; the match to TRBD1 covers 7 bases. CDR3 DNA: TGTGCCAGCAGTTTATCGATGATCAGGGGACAGACTGAAGCTTTCTTT. Translating gives CASSLSMIRGQTEAFF.